What follows are 18 T cell receptor beta chains derived from one specimen sequenced in a study of blood T cell repertoires in COVID-19. Produced via immunoSEQ multiplex PCR; TCRdb's table is partial and in-frame only. The sample lists fewer than 300,000 clones; more than 85% were seen once. The sample was peripheral blood. The origin of the receptors is a woman aged 30 to 39 with COVID-19, enrolled during active disease.

This chain connects TRBV23-1 to TRBJ1-5; TRBD1 aligns across 8 bases. TRBV23-1 is an ORF, with its function uncertain. The junction had 5 bases not matched to a gene; V was cut back by 3 bases and J by 7 bases. This CDR3 is built from 14 residues. CDR3 DNA: TGCGCCAGCAGTCACAGGGGGCGCAGCCAGCCCCAGCATTTT. It yields the protein CASSHRGRSQPQHF.

The chain's CDR3 is CASSESRTGGEKLFF. The CDR3 coding sequence is TGCGCCAGCAGTGAGTCTAGGACAGGGGGTGAAAAACTGTTTTTT. The rearrangement uses TRBV10-2 and TRBJ1-4; 10 bases line up with TRBD1. The germline gives CDR1 WSHSY, CDR2 SAAADI. After removal of 0 bases from V and 7 bases from J, the junction contained 2 bases not matched to a gene. The length of the CDR3 is 15 residues.

Points on this clone: Other DNA sequences in the same sample also yield this CDR3. This chain connects TRBV5-1 to TRBJ1-4; unclear D gene. Germline CDR1 and CDR2: SGHRS and YFSETQ. The CDR3 length is 14 residues. V lost 0 bases and J lost 8, with 11 bases in between. CDR3 protein: CASSLGAGNEKLFF. CDR3 nucleotides: TGCGCCAGCAGCTTGGGGGCCGGGAACGAAAAACTGTTTTTT.

The chain carries TRBV7-2 and TRBJ2-1; D is possibly TRBD1 (7 bases). The CDR3 loop spans 15 amino acids. Trimming left V 4 bases short and J 6 bases short, with 16 bases between. Per the germline V gene, CDR1 is SGHTA and CDR2 is FQGNSA. CDR3 sequence (DNA): TGTGCCAGCAGCTCCCGCGGAGGGGGCTTCAATGAGCAGTTCTTC. It specifies CASSSRGGGFNEQFF.

Regarding this clone: The same CDR3 arises from other DNA sequences in this sample as well. The V call is TRBV11-3, the J call TRBJ2-2; D is unclear. From germline, CDR1 is SGHNT and CDR2 YENEEA. The CDR3 consists of 12 residues. Trimming left V 5 bases short and J 2 bases short, with 3 bases between. The CDR3 protein is CASSLNTGELFF. The CDR3 nucleotides are TGTGCCAGCAGCCTTAACACCGGGGAGCTGTTTTTT.

The chain joins TRBV6-6 to TRBJ1-6; TRBD1 matches 7 bases. The CDR3 is made up of 15 amino acids. V was clipped by 3 bases and J by 5 bases; unmatched bases: 4. Germline V lookup: CDR1 MNHNY, CDR2 SVGAGI (reference sequence). CDR3 nucleotides: TGTGCCAGCAGTTATTCCGGGACAGATAATTCACCCCTCCACTTT. This codes for CASSYSGTDNSPLHF.

V is TRBV24-1 and J is TRBJ2-7; the match to TRBD1 covers 7 bases. The CDR3 loop spans 15 amino acids. Losses at the gene ends were 5 bases for V and 6 bases for J; bases not matched to a gene: 12. Germline assignment: CDR1 KGHDR and CDR2 SFDVKD. The CDR3 spells CATSGLGTEGGEQYF. CDR3 nucleotide sequence: TGTGCCACCAGTGGCCTTGGGACAGAAGGGGGCGAGCAGTACTTC.

The V and J genes are TRBV3-1 (or the pseudogene TRBV3-2) and TRBJ1-1, with TRBD1 matching 9 bases. This CDR3 spans 14 amino acids. V was pared by 4 bases and J by 5 bases, with 5 bases of the junction left unmatched. Germline V CDR1 and CDR2: LGHDT, YNNKEL (reference sequence). The DNA for the CDR3 is TGTGCCAGCAGCCTCCGACAGGGGGGAACTGAAGCTTTCTTT. Translated, it gives CASSLRQGGTEAFF.

This clone was counted a single time. This chain connects TRBV5-1 to TRBJ2-3; D is perhaps TRBD2 (6 bases). CDR3 size: 16 residues. The V end lost 0 bases, the J end lost 1 base, and 12 bases lay between the germline ends. Germline loops: CDR1 SGHRS, CDR2 YFSETQ. The CDR3 sequence: CASSLALATRTDTQYF. In DNA form, the CDR3 reads TGCGCCAGCAGCTTGGCCCTAGCGACCCGCACAGATACGCAGTATTTT.

This chain links TRBV7-3 with TRBJ2-7, with D tentatively TRBD2 (6 bases). V was pared by 1 base and J by 6 bases, with 13 bases between. CDR3 length: 14 residues. Germline loops: CDR1 SGHTA, CDR2 FQGTGA. In nucleotides, the CDR3 is TGTGCCAGCAGCTTAATAGGCGGGGCTAGCGAGCAGTACTTC. Amino acids: CASSLIGGASEQYF.

The DNA for the CDR3 is TGTGCCAGCAGGGCGGGAGATTCCTCTTATAATTCACCCCTCCACTTT. Translation gives CASRAGDSSYNSPLHF. The V call is TRBV27, the J call TRBJ1-6; D remains ambiguous. Germline values: CDR1 MNHEY, CDR2 SMNVEV (reference sequence). The CDR3 extends over 16 amino acids. The V end lost 6 bases, the J end lost 4 bases, and 16 bases lay between the germline ends.

In nucleotides, the CDR3 is TGTGCCACCAGCAGTCGGACCGGGACTGTCAATGAAAAACTGTTTTTT. This gives the protein CATSSRTGTVNEKLFF. The chain combines TRBV15 with TRBJ1-4; TRBD1 might be the D (5 bases). Deletions cut 3 bases from V and 5 bases from J, with 16 bases between. CDR3 length: 16 amino acids. Germline V lookup: CDR1 LNHNV, CDR2 YYDKDF (reference sequence).

The CDR3 DNA reads as TGTGCCAGCAGCCTAGGGACAGTCTCCTACGAGCAGTACTTC. Residues: CASSLGTVSYEQYF. J is TRBJ2-7 and V is TRBV7-2; TRBD1 matches 7 bases. The CDR3 contains 14 residues. V dropped 5 bases and J dropped 0; count of bases not matched to a gene: 4. Germline CDR1 SGHTA, CDR2 FQGNSA.

The rearrangement uses TRBV10-3 and TRBJ1-6, with a weak D call TRBD1 (5 bases). This CDR3 has 16 residues. Germline lookup yields CDR1 ENHRY and CDR2 SYGVKD. Trimming removed 4 bases from V and 4 bases from J, with 14 bases in between. The chain's CDR3 is CAISVQAGNYNSPLHF. In DNA form, the CDR3 reads TGTGCCATCAGTGTACAGGCGGGAAATTATAATTCACCCCTCCACTTT.

The chain uses TRBV4-1 and TRBJ2-3, with 12 bases that match TRBD2. The CDR3 totals 16 residues. Germline V gene sequence: CDR1 MGHRA, CDR2 YSYEKL. J was trimmed by 3 bases and V by 4 bases; bases with no gene match: 5. CDR3 nucleotide sequence: TGCGCCAGCAGCCTGCGGACTAGCGGGAAAACAGATACGCAGTATTTT. Protein: CASSLRTSGKTDTQYF.

This chain joins TRBV2 and TRBJ1-5; 8 positions match TRBD1. Germline CDR1 SNHLY, CDR2 FYNNEI. Trimming at V came to 2 bases and at J to 6 bases, leaving 6 bases not matched to a gene. The CDR3 is made up of 15 amino acids. The CDR3 DNA reads as TGTGCCAGCAGTGAAAGGCAGGGGGCAATTCAGCCCCAGCATTTT. Encoded protein: CASSERQGAIQPQHF.

V gene TRBV29-1 combines with J gene TRBJ1-5; 7 nucleotides align to TRBD1. There are 12 residues in the CDR3. Per germline, CDR1 SQVTM and CDR2 ANQGSEA. J gave up 5 bases and V 4 bases, and 2 bases lay outside the gene matches. In DNA, the CDR3 is TGCAGCGTTGGGGACAGAGATCAGCCCCAGCATTTT. The encoded protein is CSVGDRDQPQHF.

This chain joins TRBV11-2 and TRBJ2-2, with a weak D call TRBD2 (6 bases). This CDR3 is built from 17 residues. The V and J ends lost 2 bases and 2 bases respectively, with 15 bases between them. Germline V gives CDR1 SGHAT, CDR2 FQNNGV. CDR3 in DNA: TGTGCCAGCAGCTTACGGGGGTCGAGGTCCAACACCGGGGAGCTGTTTTTT. Protein product: CASSLRGSRSNTGELFF.